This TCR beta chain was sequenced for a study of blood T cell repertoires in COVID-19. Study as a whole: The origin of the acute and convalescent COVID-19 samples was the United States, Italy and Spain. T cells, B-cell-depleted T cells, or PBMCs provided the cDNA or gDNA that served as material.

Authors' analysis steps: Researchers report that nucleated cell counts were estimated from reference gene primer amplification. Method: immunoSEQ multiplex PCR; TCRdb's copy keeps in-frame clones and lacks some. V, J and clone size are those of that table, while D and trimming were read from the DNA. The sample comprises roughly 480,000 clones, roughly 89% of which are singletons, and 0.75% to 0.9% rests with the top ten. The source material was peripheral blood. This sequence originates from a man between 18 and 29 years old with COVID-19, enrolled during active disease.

CDR3 sequence (DNA): TGTGCCAGCCGGGATACGAACACCGGGGAGCTGTTTTTT. It encodes CASRDTNTGELFF. The rearrangement links TRBV2 to TRBJ2-2; weak D call: TRBD2 (5 bases). CDR3 size: 13 residues. The germline V gene encodes CDR1 SNHLY and CDR2 FYNNEI. V was clipped by 8 bases and J by 0 bases, with 7 bases between them. The variable domain in full, completed from reference TRBV2 and TRBJ2-2, reads EPEVTQTPSHQVTQMGQEVILRCVPISNHLYFYWYRQILGQKVEFLVSFYNNEISEKSEIFDDQFSVERPDGSNFTLKIRSTKLEDSAMYFCASRDTNTGELFFGEGSRLTVL.